This T cell receptor beta chain was obtained from a study of beta chain features in type 1 diabetes. Study details: The study found patients and healthy donors alike in age, gender and cell yields.

General observations from the study: The naive, central memory and Treg TCRB repertoires of patients appeared to be more similar to one another than those of healthy donors. For Type 1 diabetes patients, all four CD4+ subsets carried TCRB CDR3s that were moderately but significantly shorter.

For this clone: Its antigen is as yet unknown.

Germline assignment: CDR1 SGHVS and CDR2 FNYEAQ. The CDR3 runs 13 residues. Isolated RNA was reverse transcribed in full, so expressed TCRB transcripts were sequenced. Profiled with immunoSEQ multiplex PCR; TCRdb holds only in-frame clones, not every one. Altogether around 180,000 clones are present, approximately 7.8% being singletons, with the ten largest covering about 0.9%. V and J are TRBV7-6 and TRBJ1-1; D perhaps matches TRBD1 (6 bases). Sequencing input: central memory CD4+ T cells from blood. The clonotype was recovered from a woman aged 40 to 50 with type 1 diabetes. The CDR3 spells CAVGGTGAAEAFF. The DNA of the CDR3 is TGTGCAGTGGGGGGGACGGGGGCGGCTGAAGCTTTCTTT.